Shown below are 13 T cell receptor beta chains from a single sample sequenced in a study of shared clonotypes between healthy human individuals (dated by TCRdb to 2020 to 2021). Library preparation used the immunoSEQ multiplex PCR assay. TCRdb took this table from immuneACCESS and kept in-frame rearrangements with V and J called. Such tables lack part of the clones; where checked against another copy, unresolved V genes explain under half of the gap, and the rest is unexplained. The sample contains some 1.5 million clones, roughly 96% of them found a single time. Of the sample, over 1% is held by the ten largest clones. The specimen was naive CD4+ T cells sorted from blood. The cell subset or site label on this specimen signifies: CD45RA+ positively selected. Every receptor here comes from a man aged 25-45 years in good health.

CDR3 region: CASSFGETQYF. The CDR3 DNA reads as TGTGCCAGCAGCTTCGGCGAGACCCAGTACTTC. The chain couples TRBV7-6 to TRBJ2-5; D is ambiguous. CDR1 SGHVS and CDR2 FNYEAQ come from the germline V gene. V was pared by 3 bases and J by 5 bases, with 4 bases between. This CDR3 has 11 residues.

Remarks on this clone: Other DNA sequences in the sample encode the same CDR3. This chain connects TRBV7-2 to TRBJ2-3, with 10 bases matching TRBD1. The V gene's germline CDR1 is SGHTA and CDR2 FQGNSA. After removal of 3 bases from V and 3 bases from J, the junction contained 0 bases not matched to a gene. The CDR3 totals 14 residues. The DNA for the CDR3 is TGTGCCAGCAGCTTGGACAGGGGGACAGATACGCAGTATTTT. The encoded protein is CASSLDRGTDTQYF.

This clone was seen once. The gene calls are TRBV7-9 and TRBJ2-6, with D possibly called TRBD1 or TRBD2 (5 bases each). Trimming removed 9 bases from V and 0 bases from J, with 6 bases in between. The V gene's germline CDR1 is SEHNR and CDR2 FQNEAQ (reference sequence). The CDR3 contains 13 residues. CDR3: CASGGSGANVLTF. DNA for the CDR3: TGTGCCAGTGGGGGCTCTGGGGCCAACGTCCTGACTTTC.

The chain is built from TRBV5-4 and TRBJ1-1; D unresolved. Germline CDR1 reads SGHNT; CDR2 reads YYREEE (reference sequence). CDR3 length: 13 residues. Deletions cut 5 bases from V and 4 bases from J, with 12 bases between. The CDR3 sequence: CASSLVDATEAFF. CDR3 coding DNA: TGTGCCAGCAGTCTGGTGGATGCCACTGAAGCTTTCTTT. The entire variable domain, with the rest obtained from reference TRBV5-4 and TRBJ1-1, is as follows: ETGVTQSPTHLIKTRGQQVTLRCSSQSGHNTVSWYQQALGQGPQFIFQYYREEENGRGNFPPRFSGLQFPNYSSELNVNALELDDSALYLCASSLVDATEAFFGQGTRLTVV.

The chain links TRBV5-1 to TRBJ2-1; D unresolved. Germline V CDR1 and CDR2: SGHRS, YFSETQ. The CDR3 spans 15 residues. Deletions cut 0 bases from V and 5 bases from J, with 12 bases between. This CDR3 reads CASSLVGESHNEQFF. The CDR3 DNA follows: TGCGCCAGCAGCTTGGTGGGCGAGTCCCACAATGAGCAGTTCTTC.

CDR3 amino acids: CASSVRPGLAVSYNEQFF. CDR3 bases: TGTGCCAGTAGTGTCAGACCGGGACTAGCGGTGAGTTACAATGAGCAGTTCTTC. V and J are TRBV19 and TRBJ2-1; TRBD2 agrees at 11 bases. The CDR3 length is 18 residues. Germline V gene lookup returns CDR1 LNHDA and CDR2 SQIVND (reference sequence). V dropped 5 bases and J dropped 4; count of bases not matched to a gene: 13.

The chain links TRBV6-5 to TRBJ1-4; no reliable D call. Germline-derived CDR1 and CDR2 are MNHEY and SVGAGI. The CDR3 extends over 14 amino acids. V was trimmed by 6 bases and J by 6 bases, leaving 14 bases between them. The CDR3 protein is CASRRILRDEKLFF. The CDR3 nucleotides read TGTGCCAGCAGGAGGATATTAAGGGATGAAAAACTGTTTTTT.

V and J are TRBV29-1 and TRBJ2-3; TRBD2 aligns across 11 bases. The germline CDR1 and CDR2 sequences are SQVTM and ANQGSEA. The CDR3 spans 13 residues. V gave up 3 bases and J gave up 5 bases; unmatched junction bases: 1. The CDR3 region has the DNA TGCAGCGTTGAGGGGACTAGCGGAGATACGCAGTATTTT. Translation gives CSVEGTSGDTQYF.

As DNA, the CDR3 is TGTGCCAGCAGCTATAGGGAACGCTCCTACGAGCAGTACTTC. Translated: CASSYRERSYEQYF. The genes are TRBV9 and TRBJ2-7; D gene uncertain. The V gene lost 4 bases and the J gene lost 0 bases, with 11 bases spanning the gap. The V gene's germline CDR1 is SGDLS and CDR2 YYNGEE. The CDR3 runs 14 residues. Supplemented by reference TRBV9 and TRBJ2-7, the full variable domain reads DSGVTQTPKHLITATGQRVTLRCSPRSGDLSVYWYQQSLDQGLQFLIQYYNGEERAKGNILERFSAQQFPDLHSELNLSSLELGDSALYFCASSYRERSYEQYFGPGTRLTVT.

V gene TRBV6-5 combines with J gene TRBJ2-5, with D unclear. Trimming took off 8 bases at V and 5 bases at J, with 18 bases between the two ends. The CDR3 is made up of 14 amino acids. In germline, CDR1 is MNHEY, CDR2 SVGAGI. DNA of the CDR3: TGTGCCAGCTGGTCCCATCCATATAAGGAGACCCAGTACTTC. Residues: CASWSHPYKETQYF.

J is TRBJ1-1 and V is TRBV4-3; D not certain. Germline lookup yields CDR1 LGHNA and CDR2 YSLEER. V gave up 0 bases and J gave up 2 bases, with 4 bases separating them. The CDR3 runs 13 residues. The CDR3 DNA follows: TGCGCCAGCAGCCAAGATTCCAACACTGAAGCTTTCTTT. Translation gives CASSQDSNTEAFF.

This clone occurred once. CDR3 DNA sequence: TGCGCCAGCAGCTCAGGTACCGGGATTAACACCGGGGAGCTGTTTTTT. This codes for CASSSGTGINTGELFF. The chain links TRBV4-1 to TRBJ2-2, with D possibly TRBD2 on 5 matching bases. This CDR3 has 16 residues. In germline, CDR1 is MGHRA, CDR2 YSYEKL. V was shortened by 5 bases and J by 2 bases, with 15 bases between the two germline ends.

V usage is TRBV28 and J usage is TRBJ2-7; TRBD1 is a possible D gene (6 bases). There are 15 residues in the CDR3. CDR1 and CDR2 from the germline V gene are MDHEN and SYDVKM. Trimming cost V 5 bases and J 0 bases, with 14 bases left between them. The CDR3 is CASSRLGQSSYEQYF. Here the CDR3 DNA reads TGTGCCAGCAGTCGGTTAGGACAGAGCTCCTACGAGCAGTACTTC.